Given below is one TCR beta chain in context. The antigen is unknown. This sample stems from a study of beta chain features in type 1 diabetes. CDR1 SGHAT and CDR2 FQNNGV come from the germline V gene. The CDR3 loop spans 14 amino acids. Trimming cost V 2 bases and J 5 bases, with 12 bases left between them. Overall study results and limits: A greater similarity of naive, central memory and Treg TCRB repertoires was seen among patients than among healthy donors.

The isolated RNA, all of it, was reverse transcribed, so expressed TCRB transcripts were what got sequenced. It was found that naive, central memory and regulatory T cell samples averaged around 3.8 million reads. The table came from immunoSEQ multiplex PCR; TCRdb's copy has only in-frame clones and leaves some out. The sample carries some 410,000 clones, about 14% recorded once. Sample: naive CD4+ T cells from blood. The receptor was derived from a man aged 25 to 40 in good health. The chain carries TRBV11-2 and TRBJ1-1; D may be TRBD1 (5 bases). In nucleotides, the CDR3 is TGTGCCAGCAGCTTAACGCGGGGCGGGACTGAAGCTTTCTTT. As protein: CASSLTRGGTEAFF.